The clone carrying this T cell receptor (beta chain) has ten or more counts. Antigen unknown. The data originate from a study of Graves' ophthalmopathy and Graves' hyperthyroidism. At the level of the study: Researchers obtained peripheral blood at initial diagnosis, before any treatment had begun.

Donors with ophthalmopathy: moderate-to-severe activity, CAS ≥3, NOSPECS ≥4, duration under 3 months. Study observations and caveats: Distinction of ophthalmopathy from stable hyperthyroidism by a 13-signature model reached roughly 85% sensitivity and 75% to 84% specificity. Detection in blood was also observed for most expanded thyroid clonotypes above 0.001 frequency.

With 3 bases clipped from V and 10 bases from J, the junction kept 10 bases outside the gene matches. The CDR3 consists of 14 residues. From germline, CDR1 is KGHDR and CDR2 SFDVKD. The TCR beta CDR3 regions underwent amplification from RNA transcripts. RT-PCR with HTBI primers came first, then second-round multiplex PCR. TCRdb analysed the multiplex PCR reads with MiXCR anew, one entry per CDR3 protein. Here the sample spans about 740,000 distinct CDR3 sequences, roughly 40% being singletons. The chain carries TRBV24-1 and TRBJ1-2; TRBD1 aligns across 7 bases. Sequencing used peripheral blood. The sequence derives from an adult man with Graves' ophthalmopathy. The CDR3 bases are TGTGCCACCAGTGATCGAACCGGGACAGAAGTCTACACCTTC. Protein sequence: CATSDRTGTEVYTF.